This is a list of T cell receptor beta chains from one sample in a study of T cells in Graves' hyperthyroidism and ophthalmopathy. TCRdb reprocessed the multiplex PCR reads via MiXCR and lists one record per CDR3 protein. The sample contains 500,000 to 700,000 distinct CDR3 sequences, approximately 16% of which appear only once. What was sequenced was blood. These receptors were taken from a woman aged 18-30 years with Graves' hyperthyroidism. CDR3s include the opening cysteine and the closing phenylalanine or tryptophan. Each record gives: V gene, J gene, D gene, clone size, CDR3 DNA, CDR3 protein. A D gene is named only where the DNA matches it firmly. Clone size is shown for a subset of rows, as once, few, many or a class of expanded clone.

TRBV7-9	TRBJ2-1	-	few	TGTGCCAGCAGCCACATGGAACGAGGAGGGTCCTACAATGAGCAGTTCTTC	CASSHMERGGSYNEQFF
TRBV10-3	TRBJ1-1	TRBD1	many	TGTGCCATCACCAAGACAGGGGCGAACACTGAAGCTTTCTTT	CAITKTGANTEAFF
TRBV20-1	TRBJ1-1	-	many	TGCAGTGCTCTTCGCGGGCCTCATGACACTGAAGCTTTCTTT	CSALRGPHDTEAFF
TRBV25-1	TRBJ2-7	-	few	TGTGCCAGCAGTGGTTCGGTGCCCCTCCCGGGGGAGCAGTACTTC	CASSGSVPLPGEQYF
TRBV15	TRBJ2-2	-	few	TGTGCCACCAGCAGAGGATTAGGGGGAATGAAGACCGGGGAGCTGTTTTTT	CATSRGLGGMKTGELFF
TRBV12-3/TRBV12-4	TRBJ2-5	-	many	TGTGCCAGCAGTTTTCATGGGCACCAAGAGACCCAGTACTTC	CASSFHGHQETQYF
TRBV12-3/TRBV12-4	TRBJ2-7	-	many	TGTGCCAGCAGGCGGCCGGGGGGCCTCTACGAGCAGTACTTC	CASRRPGGLYEQYF
TRBV7-6	TRBJ2-1	TRBD2	-	TGTGCCAGCAGCTTAGAACTAGCGGGAGTCAAGGGGAATGAGCAGTTCTTC	CASSLELAGVKGNEQFF
TRBV2	TRBJ2-2	TRBD2	many	TGTGCCAGCAGTCTTGATAGCGGGACGGCCGGGGAGCTGTTTTTT	CASSLDSGTAGELFF
TRBV5-1	TRBJ1-4	TRBD1	once	TGCGCCAGCAGCTCCAAAACCGGGACAGACCATGAAAAACTGTTTTTT	CASSSKTGTDHEKLFF
TRBV7-9	TRBJ2-5	TRBD2	many	TGTGCCAGCAGACCTACCCGGAAGGGAGGGGAGACCCAGTACTTC	CASRPTRKGGETQYF
TRBV7-2	TRBJ2-7	TRBD1	-	TGTGCCAGCAGCGTACAGGGGGCTTCCCAATACGAGCAGTACTTC	CASSVQGASQYEQYF
TRBV6-1	TRBJ1-1	TRBD1	many	TGTGCCAGCAAACCCGGACAGGGGTTGGTCACTGAAGCTTTCTTT	CASKPGQGLVTEAFF
TRBV10-3	TRBJ2-3	-	-	TGTGCCATCAGCAGGGGTGAGGGCACAGATACGCAGTATTTT	CAISRGEGTDTQYF
TRBV2	TRBJ1-2	-	many	TGTGCCAGCAGTGAAATGAGTTTAACTAACTATGGCTACACCTTC	CASSEMSLTNYGYTF
TRBV20-1	TRBJ2-3	TRBD2	many	TGCAGCAGCGGGAGTAGGACAGATACGCAGTATTTT	CSSGSRTDTQYF
TRBV10-3	TRBJ1-3	-	-	TGTGCCACGCGCGCCCAGAGCTTCTCTGGAAACACCATATATTTT	CATRAQSFSGNTIYF
TRBV5-6	TRBJ2-1	TRBD2	few	TGTGCCAGCAGCCATTTCGCTAGCGGGAGTTTCGACTACTACAATGAGCAGTTCTTC	CASSHFASGSFDYYNEQFF
TRBV20-1	TRBJ2-1	-	many	TGCAGTGCTAGGAGTTTAAAATACAATGAGCAGTTCTTC	CSARSLKYNEQFF
TRBV19	TRBJ2-6	TRBD1	-	TGTGCCAGTAGTACGGGACAGGCTGGTGGGGCCAACGTCCTGACTTTC	CASSTGQAGGANVLTF
TRBV7-9	TRBJ2-1	TRBD1	-	TGTGCCAGCAGCAAAGACAGGGAACTGTACAATGAGCAGTTCTTC	CASSKDRELYNEQFF
TRBV9	TRBJ1-3	-	many	TGTGCCAGCAGTGTCGGGGGGCCTGGAAACACCATATATTTT	CASSVGGPGNTIYF
TRBV19	TRBJ2-3	-	-	TGTGCCAGTAGAACCACCCCAGGGACAGATACGCAGTATTTT	CASRTTPGTDTQYF
TRBV28	TRBJ1-1	-	many	TGTGCCAGCAGGCTAGGGACCACCCAACGGGTCTTCTTT	CASRLGTTQRVFF
TRBV30	TRBJ1-5	-	many	TGTGCCTGGACCACGTCGTTTAATCAGCCCCAGCATTTT	CAWTTSFNQPQHF
TRBV11-2	TRBJ1-4	-	many	TGTGCCAGCAGCTTTTCAGAAAAACTGTTTTTT	CASSFSEKLFF
TRBV29-1	TRBJ2-3	TRBD2	many	TGCAGCGTTGTCGTACGACTAGCGGTGAGCACAGATACGCAGTATTTT	CSVVVRLAVSTDTQYF
TRBV7-2	TRBJ2-7	-	many	TGTGCCAGCAGCTTAGGGGGCTACTCCTACGAGCAGTACTTC	CASSLGGYSYEQYF
TRBV14	TRBJ2-7	-	-	TGTGCCAGCAGCCAGATCCGGGACGCGCAGTACTTC	CASSQIRDAQYF